The next 13 T cell receptor beta chains were all read from a single sample in a study of blood T cell repertoires in COVID-19. This table comes from immunoSEQ multiplex PCR, and its TCRdb copy is limited to in-frame clones, with some not included. The table lists under 200,000 clones, 80% to 90% of them singletons. The sequencing sample was made of peripheral blood. These receptors were collected from a young man with active or convalescent COVID-19.

The chain carries TRBV4-1 and TRBJ2-1; D is perhaps TRBD1 (6 bases). The CDR3 has 15 residues. CDR1 MGHRA and CDR2 YSYEKL come from the germline V gene. V lost 3 bases and J lost 6, with 15 bases in between. CDR3 residues: CASSQAFLQGNEQFF. CDR3 in DNA: TGCGCCAGCAGCCAGGCATTCCTACAGGGCAATGAGCAGTTCTTC.

This chain joins TRBV14 and TRBJ2-3, with 7 bases that match TRBD1. Germline V gene data show CDR1 as SGHDN and CDR2 as FVKESK. This CDR3 is built from 15 residues. Trimming at V came to 1 base and at J to 6 bases, leaving 7 bases not matched to a gene. DNA of the CDR3: TGTGCCAGCAGCCAAGGAGGGGGCGTCCGGGATACGCAGTATTTT. This sequence encodes CASSQGGGVRDTQYF.

V usage is TRBV5-1 and J usage is TRBJ2-7; TRBD1 matches 8 bases. With V trimmed by 4 bases and J by 4 bases, 10 bases remained unmatched. The germline CDR1 and CDR2 sequences are SGHRS and YFSETQ. CDR3 length: 15 residues. CDR3 amino acids: CASSPGQGHTYEQYF. The CDR3 DNA reads TGCGCCAGCAGCCCAGGACAGGGCCATACATACGAGCAGTACTTC.

The CDR3: CASSLLAGGPGNEQFF. The CDR3 DNA sequence: TGCGCCAGCAGCCTGCTAGCGGGAGGGCCGGGCAATGAGCAGTTCTTC. The gene calls are TRBV5-1 and TRBJ2-1, with 12 nucleotides matching TRBD2. From germline, CDR1 is SGHRS and CDR2 YFSETQ. V lost 4 bases and J lost 6; bases outside the gene matches: 8. This CDR3 contains 16 residues.

V and J are TRBV3-1 (or the pseudogene TRBV3-2) and TRBJ1-1; no definite D call. Per the germline V gene, CDR1 is LGHDT and CDR2 is YNNKEL (reference sequence). Trimming shortened V by 8 bases and J by 6 bases, and 16 bases separated the two germline ends. This CDR3 spans 13 amino acids. CDR3 coding DNA: TGTGCCAGCGGGGTACTAATGGGAGCTGAAGCTTTCTTT. It specifies CASGVLMGAEAFF.

The V call is TRBV4-3, the J call TRBJ1-6, with no clear D. The length of the CDR3 is 13 residues. The germline V gene has CDR1 LGHNA and CDR2 YSLEER. Between the trimmed V and J ends, which lost 1 base and 9 bases, there was a span of 7 bases. CDR3 sequence (DNA): TGCGCCAGCAGCCAAGCGGTCTCTTCACCCCTCCACTTT. Its protein is CASSQAVSSPLHF.

The J gene is TRBJ1-6, the V gene TRBV6-5; D possibly corresponds to TRBD1 (5 bases). There are 13 residues in the CDR3. CDR1 and CDR2 (germline): MNHEY, SVGAGI. The V and J ends lost 8 bases and 5 bases respectively, with 10 bases between them. This CDR3 is CASGGSDNSPLHF. CDR3 DNA sequence: TGTGCCAGCGGGGGGAGCGATAATTCACCCCTCCACTTT.

The rearrangement links TRBV2 to TRBJ1-6; D ambiguous. Trimming removed 10 bases from V and 6 bases from J, with 10 bases in between. Germline V lookup: CDR1 SNHLY, CDR2 FYNNEI. This CDR3 region has 12 residues. CDR3 sequence: CAISWANSPLHF. CDR3 sequence (DNA): TGTGCCATTTCCTGGGCTAATTCACCCCTCCACTTT.

The sample holds a few counts of this clone. This chain uses TRBV6-5 with TRBJ1-5; possibly TRBD1 for D (5 bases). The CDR3 runs to 13 residues. Trimming cost V 8 bases and J 5 bases, with 13 bases left between them. Germline V gene lookup returns CDR1 MNHEY and CDR2 SVGAGI. The chain's CDR3 is CASSERDYQPQHF. The CDR3 DNA sequence: TGTGCCAGCTCCGAACGGGACTATCAGCCCCAGCATTTT.

J is TRBJ2-2 and V is TRBV5-1; TRBD1 matches at 12 bases. J gave up 7 bases and V 3 bases, and 4 bases lay outside the gene matches. The CDR3 length is 15 residues. In germline, CDR1 is SGHRS, CDR2 YFSETQ. CDR3 amino acids: CASSWGQGAGGELFF. The CDR3 DNA follows: TGCGCCAGCAGCTGGGGACAGGGGGCTGGCGGGGAGCTGTTTTTT.

This clone was recorded many times. This CDR3 is CASSRDREIGELFF. The CDR3 nucleotides are TGTGCCAGCAGCCGGGACAGGGAGATCGGGGAGCTGTTTTTT. The chain employs TRBV25-1 and TRBJ2-2; TRBD1 aligns across 9 bases. The V gene end was trimmed by 6 bases and the J gene end by 7 bases; junction bases not matched to a gene: 6. Germline CDR1 reads MGHDK; CDR2 reads SYGVNS. The CDR3 extends over 14 amino acids. Combining the CDR3 with reference TRBV25-1 and TRBJ2-2 gives the whole variable domain EADIYQTPRYLVIGTGKKITLECSQTMGHDKMYWYQQDPGMELHLIHYSYGVNSTEKGDLSSESTVSRIRTEHFPLTLESARPSHTSQYLCASSRDREIGELFFGEGSRLTVL.

J is TRBJ2-5 and V is TRBV3-1 (or the pseudogene TRBV3-2); 11 bases are shared with TRBD2. Germline V gene sequence: CDR1 LGHDT, CDR2 YNNKEL (reference sequence). V gave up 0 bases and J gave up 0 bases; unmatched junction bases: 6. This CDR3 has 18 residues. This CDR3 reads CASSQDRVAGGYQETQYF. The CDR3 nucleotides read TGTGCCAGCAGCCAAGATAGGGTAGCGGGGGGGTACCAAGAGACCCAGTACTTC.

This chain uses TRBV6-5 with TRBJ1-1, with D unresolved. Per germline, CDR1 MNHEY and CDR2 SVGAGI. V dropped 2 bases and J dropped 0 bases, with 7 bases sitting between them. The CDR3 contains 14 residues. CDR3: CASSYSDLNTEAFF. Written as DNA, the CDR3 is TGTGCCAGCAGTTACAGCGACCTGAACACTGAAGCTTTCTTT.